Sequencing of this T cell receptor beta chain was carried out in a study of identical twins. Using its own MiXCR run on the 5' RACE reads, TCRdb lists one record per CDR3 protein. The sample holds a few hundred thousand distinct CDR3 sequences; approximately 8% are singletons and the top ten take approximately 2.1%. Per the germline V gene, CDR1 is KGHDR and CDR2 is SFDVKD. The CDR3 length is 13 residues. V gave up 5 bases and J gave up 0 bases, with 4 bases separating them. These data are also associated with another study on yellow fever vaccine responses in identical twins.

This clonotype was obtained from a woman younger than 35 in good health. This chain links TRBV24-1 with TRBJ2-1; D uncertain. Sequences were obtained from memory (CD45RO+) T cells sorted from blood. This CDR3 reads CATSAGSYNEQFF. The DNA for the CDR3 is TGTGCCACCAGTGCCGGCTCCTACAATGAGCAGTTCTTC.